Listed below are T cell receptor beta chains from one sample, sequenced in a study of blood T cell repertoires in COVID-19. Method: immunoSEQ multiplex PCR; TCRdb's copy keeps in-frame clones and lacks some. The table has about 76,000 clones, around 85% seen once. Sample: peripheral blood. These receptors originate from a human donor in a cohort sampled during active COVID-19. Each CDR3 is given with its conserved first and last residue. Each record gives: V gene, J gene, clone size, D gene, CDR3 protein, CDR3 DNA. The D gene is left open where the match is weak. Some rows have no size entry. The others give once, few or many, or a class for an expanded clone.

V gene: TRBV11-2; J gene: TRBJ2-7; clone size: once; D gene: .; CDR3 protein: CASSLGQDYEQYF; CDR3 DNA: TGTGCCAGCAGCTTAGGACAGGACTACGAGCAGTACTTC
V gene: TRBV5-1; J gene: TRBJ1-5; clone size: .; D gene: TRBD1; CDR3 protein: CASSWGTDSNQPQHF; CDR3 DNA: TGCGCCAGCAGCTGGGGGACAGATAGCAATCAGCCCCAGCATTTT
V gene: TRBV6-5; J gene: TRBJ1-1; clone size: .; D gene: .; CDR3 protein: CASSLGTEAFF; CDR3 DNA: TGTGCCAGCAGTCTCGGTACTGAAGCTTTCTTT
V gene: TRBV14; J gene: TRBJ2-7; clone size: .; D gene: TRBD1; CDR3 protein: CASSRRHGQGYEQYF; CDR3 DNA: TGTGCCAGCAGCCGTAGGCACGGACAGGGCTACGAGCAGTACTTC
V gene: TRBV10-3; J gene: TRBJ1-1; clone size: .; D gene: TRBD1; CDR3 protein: CAASGQGAGRGEAFF; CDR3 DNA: TGTGCCGCCTCAGGACAGGGCGCCGGAAGGGGTGAAGCTTTCTTT
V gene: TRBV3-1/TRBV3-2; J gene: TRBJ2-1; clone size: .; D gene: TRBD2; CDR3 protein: CASSPPSGGSYNEQFF; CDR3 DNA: TGTGCCAGCAGCCCCCCTAGCGGGGGGTCGTACAATGAGCAGTTCTTC
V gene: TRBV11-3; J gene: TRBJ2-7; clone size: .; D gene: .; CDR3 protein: CASSLRPGSSYEQYF; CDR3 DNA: TGTGCCAGCAGCTTGAGGCCGGGGAGCTCCTACGAGCAGTACTTC
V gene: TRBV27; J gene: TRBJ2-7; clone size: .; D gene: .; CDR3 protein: CASREGGGPSYEQYF; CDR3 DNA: TGTGCCAGCAGGGAAGGGGGGGGGCCCTCCTACGAGCAGTACTTC
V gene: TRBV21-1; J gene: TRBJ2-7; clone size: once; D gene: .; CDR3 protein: CASSKTRSQRGRDYEQYF; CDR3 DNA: TGTGCCAGCAGCAAAACGAGGAGCCAGCGGGGGAGAGACTACGAGCAGTACTTC
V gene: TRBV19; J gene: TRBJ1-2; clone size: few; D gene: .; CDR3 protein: CASSKGDYGYTF; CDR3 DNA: TGTGCCAGTAGTAAGGGGGACTATGGCTACACCTTC
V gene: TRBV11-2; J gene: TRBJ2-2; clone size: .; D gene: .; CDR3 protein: CASSLDWASLGGELFF; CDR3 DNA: TGTGCCAGCAGCTTAGATTGGGCTAGCCTCGGCGGGGAGCTGTTTTTT
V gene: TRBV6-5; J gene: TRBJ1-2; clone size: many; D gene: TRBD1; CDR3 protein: CASSSPGQAYGYTF; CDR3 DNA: TGTGCCAGCAGTTCCCCGGGACAGGCCTATGGCTACACCTTC
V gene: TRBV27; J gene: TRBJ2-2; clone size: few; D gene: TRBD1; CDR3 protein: CASSLNLATDRGTGELFF; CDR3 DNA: TGTGCCAGCAGTTTAAATCTGGCCACCGACAGGGGAACCGGGGAGCTGTTTTTT
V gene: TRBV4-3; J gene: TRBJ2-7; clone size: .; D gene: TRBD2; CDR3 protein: CASSQSRLAGEQYF; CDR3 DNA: TGCGCCAGCAGCCAATCCCGACTAGCGGGCGAGCAGTACTTC